The clone carrying this T cell receptor (beta chain) was observed a handful of times. Antigen unknown. The length of the CDR3 is 13 residues. Germline CDR1 is SNHLY and CDR2 is FYNNEI. Trimming stripped 4 bases from V and 4 bases from J, with 8 bases between. This specimen comes from a study of cytomegalovirus exposure and HLA in healthy donors. Notes on the study in general: In an earlier analysis, in roughly 600 donors, most V segments appeared productive either ~87% or ~30% of the time.

This PCR relied on a set of 60 Vbeta primers and 13 Jbeta primers. TCRdb's table, derived via immunoSEQ multiplex PCR, lists solely in-frame clones and lacks some. The table includes 100,000 or so clones, less than 80% detected once. Material: PBMCs. J is TRBJ1-5 and V is TRBV2, with a weak D call TRBD1 (5 bases). This receptor was taken from a man aged 30 to 39 in good health and CMV-seronegative. CDR3 residues: CASSGTSNQPQHF. Written as DNA, the CDR3 is TGTGCCAGCAGTGGGACATCAAATCAGCCCCAGCATTTT.